The T cell receptor (beta chain) described here comes from a study of human T cells and chemical hapten exposure. Study overall: Subjects had 2% DPC placed on around 2 cm by around 2 cm of upper inner arm skin for sensitization.

CDR3 size: 13 residues. Germline V gene lookup returns CDR1 SGHTA and CDR2 FQGTGA. This clonotype was recorded at least ten times. Sequence at one end of the junction differs from germline and may be a read error. TCRdb passed the RACE reads through MiXCR, listing each CDR3 protein once. The sample consists of 150,000 to 200,000 distinct CDR3 sequences, 14% of them appearing once. Time point noted: patch test 1, 2 weeks after DPC sensitization. Treatment defined: therapeutic diphenylcyclopropenone sensitization with weekly scalp DPC. The TCR originated in a woman aged 30 to 39 with alopecia areata. Some clones in this sample may be carry-over from other donors' samples. Sequenced here: whole blood, sampled in connection with sensitization to the hapten diphenylcyclopropenone (DPC). The V and J genes are TRBV7-3 and TRBJ1-1; the match to TRBD1 covers 8 bases. CDR3 amino acids: CASSLSEDRARSF. The CDR3 bases are TGTGCCAGCAGCTTATCGGAGGACAGGGCTCGGTCGTTT.